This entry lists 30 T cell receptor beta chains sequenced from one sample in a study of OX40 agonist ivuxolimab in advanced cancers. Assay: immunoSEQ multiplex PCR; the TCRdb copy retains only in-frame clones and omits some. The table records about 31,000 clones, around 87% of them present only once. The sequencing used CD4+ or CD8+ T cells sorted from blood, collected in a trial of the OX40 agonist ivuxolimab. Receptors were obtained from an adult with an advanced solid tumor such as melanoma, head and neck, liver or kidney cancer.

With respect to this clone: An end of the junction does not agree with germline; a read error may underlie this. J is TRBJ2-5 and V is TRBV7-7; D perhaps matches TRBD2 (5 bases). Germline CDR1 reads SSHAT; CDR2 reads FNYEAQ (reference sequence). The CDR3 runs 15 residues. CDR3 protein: CASSLALGRLETQYF. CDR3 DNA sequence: TGTGCTAGCAGCTTAGCGCTAGGGCGGTTAGAGACCCAGTACTTC.

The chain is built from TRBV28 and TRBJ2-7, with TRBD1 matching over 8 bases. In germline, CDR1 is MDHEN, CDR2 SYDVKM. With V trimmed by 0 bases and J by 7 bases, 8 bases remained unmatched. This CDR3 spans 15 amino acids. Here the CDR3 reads CASSLWARGQGEQYF. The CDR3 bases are TGTGCCAGCAGTTTATGGGCCAGGGGGCAGGGTGAGCAGTACTTC.

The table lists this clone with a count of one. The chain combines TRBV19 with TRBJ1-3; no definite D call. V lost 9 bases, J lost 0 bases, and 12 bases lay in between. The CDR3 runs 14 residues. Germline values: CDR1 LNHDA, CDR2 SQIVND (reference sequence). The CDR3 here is CASHPVTSGNTIYF. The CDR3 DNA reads TGTGCCAGCCATCCAGTAACCTCTGGAAACACCATATATTTT.

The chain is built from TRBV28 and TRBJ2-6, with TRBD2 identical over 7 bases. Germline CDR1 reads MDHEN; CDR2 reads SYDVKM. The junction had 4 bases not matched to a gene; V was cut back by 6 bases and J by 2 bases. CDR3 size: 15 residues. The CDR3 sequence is CASSPTSAGANVLTF. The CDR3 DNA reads TGTGCCAGCAGCCCTACTAGCGCTGGGGCCAACGTCCTGACTTTC. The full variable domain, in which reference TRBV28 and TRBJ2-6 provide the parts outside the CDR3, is DVKVTQSSRYLVKRTGEKVFLECVQDMDHENMFWYRQDPGLGLRLIYFSYDVKMKEKGDIPEGYSVSREKKERFSLILESASTNQTSMYLCASSPTSAGANVLTFGAGSRLTVL.

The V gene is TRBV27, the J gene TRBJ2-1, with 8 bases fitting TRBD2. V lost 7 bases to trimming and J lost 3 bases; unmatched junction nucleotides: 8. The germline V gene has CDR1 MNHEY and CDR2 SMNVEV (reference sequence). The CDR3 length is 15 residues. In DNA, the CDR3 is TGTGCCAGCACATTGTCGGGGGGGTACTACAATGAGCAGTTCTTC. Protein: CASTLSGGYYNEQFF.

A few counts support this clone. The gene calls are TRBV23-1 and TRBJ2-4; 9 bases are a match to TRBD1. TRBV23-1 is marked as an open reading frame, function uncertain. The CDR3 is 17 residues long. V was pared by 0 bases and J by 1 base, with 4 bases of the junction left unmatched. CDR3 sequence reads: CASSQSRDRDAKNIQYF. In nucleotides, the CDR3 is TGCGCCAGCAGTCAATCGAGGGACAGGGATGCCAAAAACATTCAGTACTTC.

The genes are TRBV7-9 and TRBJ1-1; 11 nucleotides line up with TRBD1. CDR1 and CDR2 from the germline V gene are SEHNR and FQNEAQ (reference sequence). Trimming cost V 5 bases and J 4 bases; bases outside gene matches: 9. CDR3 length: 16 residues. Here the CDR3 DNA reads TGTGCCAGCAGCCTCGGACAGGGGGCGCCTGGCACTGAAGCTTTCTTT. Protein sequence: CASSLGQGAPGTEAFF.

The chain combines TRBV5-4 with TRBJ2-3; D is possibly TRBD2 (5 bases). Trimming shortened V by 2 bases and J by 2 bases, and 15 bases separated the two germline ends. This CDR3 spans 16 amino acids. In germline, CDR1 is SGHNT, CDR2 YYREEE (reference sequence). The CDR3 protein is CASSLSRGFLTDTQYF. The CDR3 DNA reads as TGTGCCAGCAGCTTAAGCCGCGGGTTCCTCACAGATACGCAGTATTTT. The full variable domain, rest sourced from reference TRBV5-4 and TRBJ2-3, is ETGVTQSPTHLIKTRGQQVTLRCSSQSGHNTVSWYQQALGQGPQFIFQYYREEENGRGNFPPRFSGLQFPNYSSELNVNALELDDSALYLCASSLSRGFLTDTQYFGPGTRLTVL.

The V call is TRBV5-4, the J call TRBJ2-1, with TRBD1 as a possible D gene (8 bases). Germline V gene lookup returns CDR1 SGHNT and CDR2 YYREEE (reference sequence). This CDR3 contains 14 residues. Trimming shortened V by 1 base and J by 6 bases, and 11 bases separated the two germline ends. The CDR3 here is CASSLTGGGNEQFF. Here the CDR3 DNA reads TGTGCCAGCAGCTTGACAGGGGGGGGCAATGAGCAGTTCTTC.

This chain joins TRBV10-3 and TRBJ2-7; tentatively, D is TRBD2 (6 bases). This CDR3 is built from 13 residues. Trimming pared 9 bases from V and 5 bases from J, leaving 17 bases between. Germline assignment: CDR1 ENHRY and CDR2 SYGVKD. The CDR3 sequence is CAITGAGFDEQYF. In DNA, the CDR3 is TGTGCCATTACCGGGGCGGGATTCGACGAGCAGTACTTC.

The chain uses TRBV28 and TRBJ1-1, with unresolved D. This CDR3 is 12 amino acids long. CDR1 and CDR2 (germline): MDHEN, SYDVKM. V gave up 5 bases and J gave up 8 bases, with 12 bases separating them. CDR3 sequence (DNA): TGTGCCAGCAGTAACCGGTACCACGAAGCTTTCTTT. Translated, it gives CASSNRYHEAFF. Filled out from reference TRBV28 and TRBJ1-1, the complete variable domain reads DVKVTQSSRYLVKRTGEKVFLECVQDMDHENMFWYRQDPGLGLRLIYFSYDVKMKEKGDIPEGYSVSREKKERFSLILESASTNQTSMYLCASSNRYHEAFFGQGTRLTVV.

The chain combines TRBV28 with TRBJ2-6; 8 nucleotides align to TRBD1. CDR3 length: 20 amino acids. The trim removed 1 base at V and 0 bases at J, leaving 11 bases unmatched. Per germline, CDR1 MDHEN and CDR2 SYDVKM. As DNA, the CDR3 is TGTGCCAGCAGTTTATTCTCTCATAGGACAGGGAACTCTGGGGCCAACGTCCTGACTTTC. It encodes CASSLFSHRTGNSGANVLTF. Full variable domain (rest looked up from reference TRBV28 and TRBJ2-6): DVKVTQSSRYLVKRTGEKVFLECVQDMDHENMFWYRQDPGLGLRLIYFSYDVKMKEKGDIPEGYSVSREKKERFSLILESASTNQTSMYLCASSLFSHRTGNSGANVLTFGAGSRLTVL.

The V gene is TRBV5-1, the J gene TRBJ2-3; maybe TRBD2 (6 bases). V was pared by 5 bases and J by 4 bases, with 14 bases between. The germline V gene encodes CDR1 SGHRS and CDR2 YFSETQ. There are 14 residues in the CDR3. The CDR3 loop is CASRSGEPPDTQYF. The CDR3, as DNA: TGCGCCAGCAGATCGGGAGAGCCCCCAGATACGCAGTATTTT.

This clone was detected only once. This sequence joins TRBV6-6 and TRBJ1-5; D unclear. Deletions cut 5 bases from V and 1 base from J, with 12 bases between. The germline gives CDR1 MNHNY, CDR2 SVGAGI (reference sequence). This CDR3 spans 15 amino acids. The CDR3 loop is CASSIARGSNQPQHF. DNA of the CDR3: TGTGCCAGCAGTATAGCCCGAGGAAGCAATCAGCCCCAGCATTTT.

The CDR3 protein is CASSYTSTSPGEQFF. CDR3 in DNA: TGTGCCAGCAGTTACACGTCGACTAGTCCCGGTGAGCAGTTCTTC. V usage is TRBV6-5 and J usage is TRBJ2-1, with D possibly TRBD2 on 6 matching bases. The germline CDR1 and CDR2 sequences are MNHEY and SVGAGI. The CDR3 is made up of 15 amino acids. Trimming removed 2 bases from V and 9 bases from J, with 17 bases in between.

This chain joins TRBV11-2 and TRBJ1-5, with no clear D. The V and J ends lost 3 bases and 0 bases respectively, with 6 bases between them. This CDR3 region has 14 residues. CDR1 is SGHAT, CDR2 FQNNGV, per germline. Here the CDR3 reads CASSLGSSNQPQHF. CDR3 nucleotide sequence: TGTGCCAGCAGCTTGGGCAGTAGCAATCAGCCCCAGCATTTT.

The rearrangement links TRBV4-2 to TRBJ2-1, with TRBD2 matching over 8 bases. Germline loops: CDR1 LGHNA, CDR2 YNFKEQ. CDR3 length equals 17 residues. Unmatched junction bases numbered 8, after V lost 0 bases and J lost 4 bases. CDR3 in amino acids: CASSQDVNSGTYNEQFF. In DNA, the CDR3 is TGTGCCAGCAGCCAAGATGTTAATAGCGGGACTTACAATGAGCAGTTCTTC.

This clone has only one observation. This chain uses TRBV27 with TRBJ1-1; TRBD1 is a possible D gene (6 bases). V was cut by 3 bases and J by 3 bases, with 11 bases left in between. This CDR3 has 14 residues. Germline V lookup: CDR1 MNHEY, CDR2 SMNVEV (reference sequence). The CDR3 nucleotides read TGTGCCAGCAGTTTCTGGGGGCAGGACACTGAAGCTTTCTTT. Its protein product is CASSFWGQDTEAFF.

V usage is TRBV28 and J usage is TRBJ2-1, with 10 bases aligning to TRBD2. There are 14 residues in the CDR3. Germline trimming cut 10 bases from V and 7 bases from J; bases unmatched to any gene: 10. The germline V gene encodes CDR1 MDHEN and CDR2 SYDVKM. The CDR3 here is CATTLAGKGNEQFF. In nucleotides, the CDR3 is TGTGCCACCACACTAGCGGGAAAGGGGAATGAGCAGTTCTTC.

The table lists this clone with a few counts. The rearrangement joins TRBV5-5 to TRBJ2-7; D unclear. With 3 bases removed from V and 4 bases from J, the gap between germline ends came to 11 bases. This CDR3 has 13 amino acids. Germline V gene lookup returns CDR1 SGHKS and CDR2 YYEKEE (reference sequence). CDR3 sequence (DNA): TGTGCCAGCAGCTCGACACCGATATACGAGCAGTACTTC. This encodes CASSSTPIYEQYF. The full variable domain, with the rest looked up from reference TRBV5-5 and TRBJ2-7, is DAGVTQSPTHLIKTRGQQVTLRCSPISGHKSVSWYQQVLGQGPQFIFQYYEKEERGRGNFPDRFSARQFPNYSSELNVNALLLGDSALYLCASSSTPIYEQYFGPGTRLTVT.

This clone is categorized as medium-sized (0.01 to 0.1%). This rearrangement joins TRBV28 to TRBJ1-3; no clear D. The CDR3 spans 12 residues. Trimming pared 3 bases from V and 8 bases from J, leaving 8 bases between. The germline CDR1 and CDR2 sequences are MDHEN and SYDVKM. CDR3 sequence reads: CASSLERHTIYF. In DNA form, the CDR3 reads TGTGCCAGCAGTTTGGAGCGTCACACCATATATTTT.

CDR3 sequence reads: CATSGDGMNTEAFF. In DNA, the CDR3 is TGTGCCACCTCAGGGGACGGGATGAACACTGAAGCTTTCTTT. V is TRBV10-3 and J is TRBJ1-1; a possible D gene is TRBD1 (6 bases). Trimming removed 10 bases at V and 0 bases at J, with 15 bases between. The germline V gene has CDR1 ENHRY and CDR2 SYGVKD. The length of the CDR3 is 14 residues.

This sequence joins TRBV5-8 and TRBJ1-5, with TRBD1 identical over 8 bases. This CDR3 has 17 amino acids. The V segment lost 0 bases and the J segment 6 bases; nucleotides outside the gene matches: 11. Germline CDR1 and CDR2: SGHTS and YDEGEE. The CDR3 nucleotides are TGTGCCAGCAGCTTGGCACTCGGCAGGGGGCTCGGTCAGCCCCAGCATTTT. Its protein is CASSLALGRGLGQPQHF.

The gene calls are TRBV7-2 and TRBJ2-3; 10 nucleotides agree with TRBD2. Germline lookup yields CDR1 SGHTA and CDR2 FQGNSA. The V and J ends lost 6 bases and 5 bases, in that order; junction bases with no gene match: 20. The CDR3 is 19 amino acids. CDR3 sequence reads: CASSRRGVGSGRFLDTQYF. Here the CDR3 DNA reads TGTGCCAGCAGTAGGAGGGGGGTCGGTAGCGGGAGGTTTTTAGATACGCAGTATTTT.

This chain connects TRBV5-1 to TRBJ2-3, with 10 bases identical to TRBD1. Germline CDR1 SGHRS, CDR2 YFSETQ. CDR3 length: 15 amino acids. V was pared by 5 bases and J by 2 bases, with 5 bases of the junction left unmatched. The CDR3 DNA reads TGCGCCAGCAGAGCAGGGACAGGGGACACAGATACGCAGTATTTT. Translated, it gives CASRAGTGDTDTQYF.

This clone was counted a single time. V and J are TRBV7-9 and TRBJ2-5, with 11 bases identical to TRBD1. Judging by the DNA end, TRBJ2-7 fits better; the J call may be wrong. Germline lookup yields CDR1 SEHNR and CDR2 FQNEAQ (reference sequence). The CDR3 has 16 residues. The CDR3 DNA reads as TGTGCCAGCAGCTCCAAGCCGGGACAGGGGGCCTACGAGCAGTACTTC. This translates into CASSSKPGQGAYEQYF.

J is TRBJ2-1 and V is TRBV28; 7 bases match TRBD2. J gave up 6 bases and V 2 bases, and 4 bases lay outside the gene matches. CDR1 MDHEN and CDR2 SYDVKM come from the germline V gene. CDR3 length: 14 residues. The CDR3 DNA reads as TGTGCCAGCAGTTTACAGGGAGGGATCAATGAGCAGTTCTTC. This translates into CASSLQGGINEQFF.

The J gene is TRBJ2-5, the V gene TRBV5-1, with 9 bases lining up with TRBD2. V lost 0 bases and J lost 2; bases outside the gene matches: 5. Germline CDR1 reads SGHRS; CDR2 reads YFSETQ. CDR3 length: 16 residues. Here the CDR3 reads CASSLGGLAYQETQYF. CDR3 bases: TGCGCCAGCAGCTTGGGGGGACTAGCTTATCAAGAGACCCAGTACTTC. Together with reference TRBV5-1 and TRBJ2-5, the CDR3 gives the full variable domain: KAGVTQTPRYLIKTRGQQVTLSCSPISGHRSVSWYQQTPGQGLQFLFEYFSETQRNKGNFPGRFSGRQFSNSRSEMNVSTLELGDSALYLCASSLGGLAYQETQYFGPGTRLLVL.

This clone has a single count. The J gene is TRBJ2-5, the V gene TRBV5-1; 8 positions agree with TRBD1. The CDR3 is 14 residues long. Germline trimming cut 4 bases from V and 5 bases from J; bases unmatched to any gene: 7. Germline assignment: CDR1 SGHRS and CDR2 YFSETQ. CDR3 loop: CASSLGQGRETQYF. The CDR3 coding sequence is TGCGCCAGCAGCCTCGGACAGGGACGGGAGACCCAGTACTTC.

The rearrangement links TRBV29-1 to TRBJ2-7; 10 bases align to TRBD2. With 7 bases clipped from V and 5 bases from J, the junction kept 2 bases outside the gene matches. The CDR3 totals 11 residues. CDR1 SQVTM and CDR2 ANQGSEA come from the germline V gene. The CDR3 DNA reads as TGCAGCGGCACTAGCGGGAACGAGCAGTACTTC. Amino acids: CSGTSGNEQYF.